These T cell receptor beta chains were read from a single sample in a study of blood T cell repertoires in COVID-19. Some clones are missing from TCRdb's copy, which holds only in-frame ones; the method was immunoSEQ multiplex PCR. The sample records about 57,000 clones, about nine tenths being singletons. Sequenced input: peripheral blood. These receptors were obtained from an elderly woman with COVID-19, enrolled during active disease. CDR3s include the opening cysteine and the closing phenylalanine or tryptophan. D genes are given only for firm matches. Clone size is shown for a subset of rows, as once, few, many or a class of expanded clone.

NA,NA,12,TRBJ1-2,TRBV10-3,CAISVQGYGYTF,TGTGCCATCAGTGTACAGGGCTATGGCTACACCTTC
NA,TRBD1,15,TRBJ1-6,TRBV11-2,CASSFLRGNNSPLHF,TGTGCCAGCAGCTTCCTCAGGGGGAATAATTCACCCCTCCACTTT
NA,NA,13,TRBJ1-3,TRBV10-3,CAAADHSGNTIYF,TGTGCAGCCGCGGATCACTCTGGAAACACCATATATTTT
NA,TRBD1,15,TRBJ1-5,TRBV7-9,CASSSGTGSRQPQHF,TGTGCCAGCAGCTCCGGGACAGGGAGCCGTCAGCCCCAGCATTTT
NA,TRBD2,13,TRBJ2-5,TRBV29-1,CGLFGGAGETQYF,TGCGGTTTGTTCGGGGGGGCGGGAGAGACCCAGTACTTC
NA,NA,14,TRBJ2-3,TRBV6-5,CASSYRGRTNTQYF,TGTGCCAGCAGTTACAGGGGCCGCACAAATACGCAGTATTTT
once,NA,16,TRBJ1-2,TRBV7-2,CASSLVGSQGSYGYTF,TGTGCCAGCAGCTTAGTAGGGTCGCAGGGAAGCTATGGCTACACCTTC
NA,NA,13,TRBJ2-3,TRBV5-6,CASSPGGTDTQYF,TGTGCCAGCAGCCCGGGGGGCACAGATACGCAGTATTTT
NA,TRBD1,12,TRBJ1-2,TRBV6-5,CASKGQGWGYTF,TGTGCCAGCAAAGGACAGGGGTGGGGCTACACCTTC
NA,NA,14,TRBJ1-6,TRBV5-1,CASSPRDNNSPLHF,TGCGCCAGCAGCCCCCGGGACAATAATTCACCCCTCCACTTT
NA,TRBD1,18,TRBJ2-7,TRBV19,CASRPRAGETGQSYEQYF,TGTGCCAGTAGACCCAGGGCTGGGGAAACGGGACAGAGCTACGAGCAGTACTTC
NA,NA,13,TRBJ1-1,TRBV15,CATSGYRDTEAFF,TGTGCCACCAGCGGGTACAGGGACACTGAAGCTTTCTTT
NA,NA,16,TRBJ2-1,TRBV19,CASSIAFSSSYNEQFF,TGTGCCAGTAGTATTGCCTTTTCGAGCTCCTACAATGAGCAGTTCTTC
NA,NA,16,TRBJ2-7,TRBV6-1,CASSASSRGSAYEQYF,TGTGCCAGCAGTGCCAGTTCAAGGGGTTCGGCCTACGAGCAGTACTTC
NA,NA,15,TRBJ2-4,TRBV11-2,CASSYNWLAKNIQYF,TGTGCCAGCAGCTACAATTGGCTAGCCAAAAACATTCAGTACTTC
once,NA,15,TRBJ2-7,TRBV7-2,CASSLSPQAVYEQYF,TGTGCCAGCAGCTTAAGTCCACAGGCGGTCTACGAGCAGTACTTC
NA,TRBD1,15,TRBJ2-5,TRBV2,CASSSGQGAFETQYF,TGTGCCAGCAGTTCCGGACAGGGGGCCTTTGAGACCCAGTACTTC
NA,NA,14,TRBJ1-2,TRBV6-1,CASSETGENYGYTF,TGTGCCAGCAGTGAGACAGGAGAAAACTATGGCTACACCTTC
NA,NA,13,TRBJ1-2,TRBV3-1/TRBV3-2,CASSRRARYGYTF,TGTGCCAGCAGCCGGAGGGCACGCTATGGCTACACCTTC
NA,NA,14,TRBJ1-1,TRBV10-1,CASSEGSANTEAFF,TGCGCCAGCAGTGAGGGCAGCGCGAACACTGAAGCTTTCTTT
NA,TRBD1,14,TRBJ2-1,TRBV5-1,CASRTGTGKGEQFF,TGCGCCAGCAGGACCGGGACAGGGAAGGGTGAGCAGTTCTTC
NA,NA,15,TRBJ1-1,TRBV14,CASSQQVSAGTEAFF,TGTGCCAGCAGCCAACAAGTGAGTGCTGGTACCGAAGCTTTCTTT
few,NA,15,TRBJ1-3,TRBV6-6,CASSRARDIANTIYF,TGTGCCAGCAGCCGCGCCCGGGACATCGCAAACACCATATATTTT
NA,TRBD1,14,TRBJ1-2,TRBV6-5,CASSRDSQTYGYTF,TGTGCCAGCAGCAGGGACAGCCAGACCTATGGCTACACCTTC
few,NA,14,TRBJ2-5,TRBV18,CASSRSQGQETQYF,TGTGCCAGCTCACGAAGCCAGGGACAAGAGACCCAGTACTTC
NA,TRBD1,13,TRBJ1-2,TRBV19,CASSQTGDYGYTF,TGTGCCAGTAGTCAGACAGGGGACTATGGCTACACCTTC
NA,NA,16,TRBJ2-2,TRBV7-6,CASSPTQGTNTGELFF,TGTGCCAGCAGCCCCACCCAGGGGACGAACACCGGGGAGCTGTTTTTT
NA,TRBD1,15,TRBJ1-2,TRBV19,CASNLWGQGSYGYTF,TGTGCCAGTAACCTTTGGGGACAGGGGTCCTATGGCTACACCTTC
NA,NA,13,TRBJ1-1,TRBV12-3/TRBV12-4,CASNSMINTEAFF,TGTGCCAGCAACAGTATGATCAACACTGAAGCTTTCTTT
NA,TRBD1,16,TRBJ2-2,TRBV18,CASSPPGTGGTGELFF,TGTGCCAGCTCACCCCCCGGGACAGGGGGCACCGGGGAGCTGTTTTTT
few,NA,13,TRBJ2-1,TRBV24-1,CATSVPGVNEQFF,TGTGCCACCAGTGTTCCCGGGGTCAATGAGCAGTTCTTC
NA,NA,13,TRBJ2-5,TRBV12-3/TRBV12-4,CASNQQGVETQYF,TGTGCCAGCAATCAACAGGGTGTCGAGACCCAGTACTTC
NA,TRBD1,17,TRBJ1-1,TRBV7-9,CASSTDRQNRGLAEAFF,TGTGCCAGCAGCACGGACAGGCAAAACCGTGGTCTAGCTGAAGCTTTCTTT
NA,TRBD1,15,TRBJ1-1,TRBV3-1/TRBV3-2,CASSQAGQLNTEAFF,TGTGCCAGCAGCCAAGCGGGACAGTTGAACACTGAAGCTTTCTTT
NA,NA,13,TRBJ1-1,TRBV6-5,CASSFRGPTEAFF,TGTGCCAGCAGCTTCAGGGGTCCCACTGAAGCTTTCTTT
NA,NA,14,TRBJ2-3,TRBV11-3,CASSQTGVGDTQYF,TGTGCCAGCAGCCAGACGGGGGTTGGGGATACGCAGTATTTT
NA,TRBD1,15,TRBJ1-6,TRBV18,CASSPLGQGAGSLHF,TGTGCCAGCTCACCGCTGGGACAGGGGGCAGGGTCCCTCCACTTT
once,NA,14,TRBJ1-2,TRBV24-1,CATSDPTVNYGYTF,TGTGCCACCAGTGACCCGACAGTTAACTATGGCTACACCTTC
NA,TRBD1,14,TRBJ1-1,TRBV19,CASSAGTGGFEAFF,TGTGCCAGTAGTGCCGGGACAGGGGGCTTCGAAGCTTTCTTT
NA,NA,11,TRBJ2-5,TRBV2,CASSDRETQYF,TGTGCCAGCAGTGATCGGGAGACCCAGTACTTC
NA,TRBD1,12,TRBJ1-3,TRBV10-3,CAIDRGGNTIYF,TGTGCCATTGACAGGGGTGGAAACACCATATATTTT
NA,NA,14,TRBJ2-2,TRBV7-6,CASSSGVNTGELFF,TGTGCCAGCAGCTCCGGGGTGAACACCGGGGAGCTGTTTTTT
NA,TRBD1,18,TRBJ2-2,TRBV12-5,CASGWSSRDRGFTGELFF,TGTGCTAGTGGTTGGAGTAGCCGGGACAGGGGCTTCACCGGGGAGCTGTTTTTT
NA,TRBD1,15,TRBJ2-2,TRBV6-5,CASRAIGQDTGELFF,TGTGCCAGCAGGGCAATTGGACAGGACACCGGGGAGCTGTTTTTT
NA,TRBD1,14,TRBJ2-5,TRBV18,CASSPKTGEETQYF,TGTGCCAGCTCACCAAAAACAGGGGAGGAGACCCAGTACTTC
NA,NA,14,TRBJ1-1,TRBV6-5,CATEDKQGNTEAFF,TGTGCCACCGAAGACAAACAGGGGAACACTGAAGCTTTCTTT
NA,TRBD1,13,TRBJ1-5,TRBV7-2,CASSGGQGQPQHF,TGTGCCAGCAGCGGGGGACAGGGGCAGCCCCAGCATTTT
once,NA,12,TRBJ1-1,TRBV12-3/TRBV12-4,CASSPDSLEAFF,TGTGCCAGCAGCCCCGACTCCCTTGAAGCTTTCTTT
once,NA,14,TRBJ1-2,TRBV5-6,CASSLWAENYGYTF,TGTGCCAGCAGCTTGTGGGCAGAGAACTATGGCTACACCTTC
NA,NA,15,TRBJ2-2,TRBV19,CASSIGRPGGGELFF,TGTGCCAGTAGTATAGGTAGACCCGGAGGGGGGGAGCTGTTTTTT
NA,TRBD1,15,TRBJ2-7,TRBV18,CASSPGTGPGYEQYF,TGTGCCAGCTCACCCGGGACAGGGCCCGGGTACGAGCAGTACTTC
NA,NA,15,TRBJ1-2,TRBV5-8,CASSLLRGRKYGYTF,TGTGCCAGCAGCTTGTTGCGGGGGCGTAAATATGGCTACACCTTC
NA,NA,13,TRBJ1-6,TRBV27,CASRTGMNSPLHF,TGTGCCAGCAGGACGGGGATGAATTCACCCCTCCACTTT
NA,NA,14,TRBJ1-4,TRBV10-2,CASSDRAINEKLFF,TGCGCCAGCAGTGACAGGGCCATTAATGAAAAACTGTTTTTT
NA,TRBD2,16,TRBJ2-3,TRBV10-1,CASSDQRGGPADTQYF,TGCGCCAGCAGTGACCAGCGGGGGGGCCCGGCAGATACGCAGTATTTT
few,NA,14,TRBJ1-2,TRBV3-1/TRBV3-2,CASSQGSSLYGYTF,TGTGCCAGCAGCCAAGGGTCCAGTCTCTATGGCTACACCTTC